This record covers a single TCR beta chain. The count of this clone is one. The antigen it binds to is not known. No base quality information exists; no much larger clone differs at one position. The CDR3 runs 15 residues from the cysteine to the phenylalanine. The read is trimmed to its CDR3 DNA, 45 bases read in frame from base 1. V gives up 3 bases and J gives up 2 bases, and the segment between their germline ends measures 13 bases. CDR1 SGDLS and CDR2 YYNGEE were looked up in the germline V gene. The data originate from a study of blood T cell repertoires in COVID-19 (dated by TCRdb to the early 2020s). Some background on the complete study: The collaborator samples originated in the United States, Italy and Spain and spanned the acute and convalescent phases of COVID-19. The repertoires were made available in a free public database intended to serve as a resource for research on the immune response to SARS-CoV-2. Subjects who had been exposed to COVID-19, were actively infected with it, or had recovered from it provided the deeply sampled blood TCRbeta repertoires that made up the dataset. The prospective study material was composed of cDNA or gDNA derived from T cells, B-cell-depleted T cells, or PBMCs. The samples were drawn from two sources: the first 160 participants of the ongoing ImmuneRACE study, and over 950 subjects contributed by 6 global collaborators. The sample metadata nearly always contained a de-identified subject ID, COVID-19 status, age in years and sex. Where available, HLA class I and class II types were obtained from metadata supplied by the sample provider rather than from assay-based typing.

TCRbeta CDR3 regions were amplified from genomic DNA by means of the immunoSEQ Assay, a bias-controlled multiplex PCR. Per the original workflow: Within the assay, amplification of reference gene primers was used to estimate how many nucleated cells each sample contained. To quantify the absolute abundance of each unique TCRbeta CDR3 rearrangement, sequence reads were collapsed and filtered. Productive Simpson clonality was computed per sample as the square root of Simpson's diversity index over productive rearrangements. As stored in TCRdb, this immuneACCESS dataset retains in-frame rearrangements with V and J assigned. A fraction of the clones does not appear; measured against another copy, unresolved V genes explain less than half of the discrepancy, and the remainder lacks a known reason. Clonal size and the V and J genes are those of that table, whereas D and trimming came from the DNA. The sample data list fewer than 150,000 clones, and 75% to 85% of these were observed just once. Roughly 20% of the sample is taken by the ten largest.

The investigation overall reported the following: How much clinical and demographic metadata was included differed by source and by participant, and the metadata was provided uncurated.

Each collaborating institution followed its own protocols to collect whole blood in K2EDTA tubes. For TCRbeta analysis, collaborators shipped samples in one of three forms: frozen whole blood, isolated PBMCs, or DNA extracted from either of those sample types. Recombination linked TRBV9 to TRBJ2-3, and the D gene may be TRBD2, 5 bases matching. This TCR derives from a man of 80 years or more with acute or convalescent COVID-19. Input material: peripheral blood. The nucleotide sequence reads as follows: TGTGCCAGCAGCGAGGACTCTCTTTCCACAGATACGCAGTATTTT. The resulting protein is CASSEDSLSTDTQYF.